These 13 T cell receptor beta chains originate from one sample sequenced in a study of cytomegalovirus exposure and HLA in healthy donors. PCR involved 60 Vbeta and 13 Jbeta primers. Using immunoSEQ multiplex PCR, the repertoire was profiled, and TCRdb retains in-frame clones only, with some absent. This sample has about 130,000 clones, with about 85% found just once. Source material: PBMCs. All receptors come from a boy younger than 18 in good health and CMV-seronegative.

The chain couples TRBV5-4 to TRBJ1-1; possible D gene TRBD1, 5 bases. Trimming stripped 4 bases from V and 3 bases from J, with 16 bases between. The germline gives CDR1 SGHNT, CDR2 YYREEE (reference sequence). This CDR3 spans 15 amino acids. The CDR3 loop reads CASSQGSGLDTEAFF. CDR3 DNA: TGTGCCAGCAGCCAGGGCAGCGGGTTGGACACTGAAGCTTTCTTT.

The rearrangement uses TRBV6-5 and TRBJ1-1; 8 nucleotides agree with TRBD1. The CDR3 is 13 residues long. Germline V gene sequence: CDR1 MNHEY, CDR2 SVGAGI. The J segment lost 4 bases and the V segment lost 2 bases, leaving 0 bases of the junction unmatched. The CDR3 loop is CASSYGQGTEAFF. The DNA of the CDR3 is TGTGCCAGCAGTTACGGACAGGGCACTGAAGCTTTCTTT.

In nucleotides, the CDR3 is TGTGCCAGCAGTCACATAGCGGGAAATATCTTGAATGAGCAGTTCTTC. Translation gives CASSHIAGNILNEQFF. The genes are TRBV27 and TRBJ2-1; 8 positions match TRBD2. With V trimmed by 5 bases and J by 7 bases, 13 bases remained unmatched. This CDR3 is 16 amino acids long. Germline loops: CDR1 MNHEY, CDR2 SMNVEV (reference sequence).

The rearrangement joins TRBV7-9 to TRBJ1-2; D gene uncertain. CDR1 and CDR2 from the germline V gene are SEHNR and FQNEAQ (reference sequence). Between the trimmed V and J ends, which lost 1 base and 2 bases, there was a span of 8 bases. This CDR3 comprises 14 residues. CDR3 sequence (DNA): TGTGCCAGCAGCTTAGTCGGCGGGAACTATGGCTACACCTTC. Translation gives CASSLVGGNYGYTF.

The V and J genes are TRBV27 and TRBJ1-5, with D unresolved. Germline V lookup: CDR1 MNHEY, CDR2 SMNVEV (reference sequence). V gave up 6 bases and J gave up 0 bases, with 9 bases separating them. The CDR3 runs 14 residues. The CDR3 nucleotides are TGTGCCAGCAGCGTTCTTTATAGCAATCAGCCCCAGCATTTT. It yields the protein CASSVLYSNQPQHF.

The rearrangement links TRBV7-9 to TRBJ2-1; 9 nucleotides match TRBD2. This CDR3 comprises 16 residues. Trimming removed 5 bases from V and 4 bases from J; junction bases left unmatched: 9. The germline V gene has CDR1 SEHNR and CDR2 FQNEAQ (reference sequence). The CDR3 is CASSVQAGGEYNEQFF. The CDR3 DNA is TGTGCCAGCAGCGTCCAAGCGGGGGGCGAATACAATGAGCAGTTCTTC.

CDR3 DNA: TGCGCCAGCAGTCAATCGACTATCGGGACAGGGGGCCAAGAGACCCAGTACTTC. Amino acids: CASSQSTIGTGGQETQYF. This chain connects TRBV23-1 to TRBJ2-5; the match to TRBD1 covers 11 bases. TRBV23-1 is given ORF status, its function remaining uncertain. Germline trimming cut 0 bases from V and 1 base from J; bases unmatched to any gene: 7. This CDR3 spans 18 amino acids.

This clone has only a few counts. This sequence joins TRBV14 and TRBJ2-6; 7 nucleotides align to TRBD1. J was trimmed by 0 bases and V by 5 bases; bases with no gene match: 10. Germline values: CDR1 SGHDN, CDR2 FVKESK. CDR3 length: 18 amino acids. CDR3 region: CASSGRDSKYSGANVLTF. The CDR3 coding sequence is TGTGCCAGCAGCGGCCGGGACAGCAAATACTCTGGGGCCAACGTCCTGACTTTC.

The genes are TRBV19 and TRBJ2-5, with D perhaps TRBD2 (5 bases). V lost 10 bases and J 3 bases, leaving 12 bases between the germline ends. This CDR3 is built from 12 residues. Germline lookup yields CDR1 LNHDA and CDR2 SQIVND (reference sequence). CDR3 in DNA: TGTGCCACCCACGGGATGGAAGAGACCCAGTACTTC. Its protein is CATHGMEETQYF. The full variable domain, with the rest looked up from reference TRBV19 and TRBJ2-5, is DGGITQSPKYLFRKEGQNVTLSCEQNLNHDAMYWYRQDPGQGLRLIYYSQIVNDFQKGDIAEGYSVSREKKESFPLTVTSAQKNPTAFYLCATHGMEETQYFGPGTRLLVL.

The chain couples TRBV7-2 to TRBJ1-2; 8 bases map to TRBD1. V was pared by 6 bases and J by 8 bases, with 11 bases of the junction left unmatched. Looked up from germline, CDR1 is SGHTA and CDR2 is FQGNSA. The CDR3 totals 14 residues. The CDR3 sequence: CASSLSQGALGYTF. DNA of the CDR3: TGTGCCAGCAGTTTAAGTCAGGGGGCGCTGGGCTACACCTTC.

The chain employs TRBV27 and TRBJ1-5; D possibly corresponds to TRBD1 (6 bases). The V end was cut by 6 bases, the J end by 4 bases, with 13 bases between. Germline values: CDR1 MNHEY, CDR2 SMNVEV (reference sequence). This CDR3 is 14 amino acids long. This CDR3 is CASSSGTPNQPQHF. The CDR3 bases are TGTGCCAGCAGCTCCGGGACACCTAATCAGCCCCAGCATTTT.

V is TRBV19 and J is TRBJ1-1; D possibly corresponds to TRBD1 (5 bases). The CDR3 covers 14 residues. The V end was cut by 5 bases, the J end by 1 base, with 11 bases between. Looked up from germline, CDR1 is LNHDA and CDR2 is SQIVND (reference sequence). In DNA form, the CDR3 reads TGTGCCAGTAGTCCAGGGCAGGGGAACACTGAAGCTTTCTTT. Its translation is CASSPGQGNTEAFF. Drawing the rest from reference TRBV19 and TRBJ1-1, the complete variable domain is DGGITQSPKYLFRKEGQNVTLSCEQNLNHDAMYWYRQDPGQGLRLIYYSQIVNDFQKGDIAEGYSVSREKKESFPLTVTSAQKNPTAFYLCASSPGQGNTEAFFGQGTRLTVV.

The chain couples TRBV7-2 to TRBJ1-3, with no clear D. This CDR3 region has 11 residues. CDR1 is SGHTA and CDR2 is FQGNSA in the germline V gene. V was pared by 5 bases and J by 8 bases, with 7 bases between. The CDR3 DNA reads as TGTGCCAGCAGCCCACGAGACACCATATATTTT. Translated: CASSPRDTIYF.